The 12 T cell receptor beta chains listed next were all sequenced from one sample in a study of PD-1 blockade in classical Hodgkin lymphoma. Every patient experienced relapse after autologous stem cell transplantation, and brentuximab vedotin exposure varied. TCRdb's copy holds only in-frame clones and misses some; the assay was immunoSEQ multiplex PCR. The sample comprises around 34,000 clones, over 60% of which are singletons, and under 20% rests with the top ten. This specimen was peripheral blood mononuclear cells (PBMCs), taken before the second cycle of nivolumab. These receptors all stem from a human donor with classical Hodgkin lymphoma.

CDR3 protein: CAWEFTGHRNEQFF. CDR3 coding DNA: TGTGCCTGGGAATTTACGGGACACCGCAATGAGCAGTTCTTC. This sequence joins TRBV30 and TRBJ2-1, with D perhaps TRBD1 (6 bases). V gave up 5 bases and J gave up 6 bases, with 17 bases separating them. Germline values: CDR1 GTSNPN, CDR2 SVGIG (reference sequence). The CDR3 is 14 amino acids.

This clone has just one count. The chain joins TRBV18 to TRBJ2-7, with D possibly being TRBD1 or TRBD2 (5 bases each). Germline CDR1 reads KGHSH; CDR2 reads LQKENI. This CDR3 is 13 amino acids long. V lost 3 bases, J lost 3 bases, and 9 bases lay in between. CDR3 region: CASSPGTRYEQYF. The CDR3 region has the DNA TGTGCCAGCTCACCTGGGACCCGCTACGAGCAGTACTTC.

V is TRBV9 and J is TRBJ1-4; tentatively, D is TRBD1 (6 bases). Trimming stripped 0 bases from V and 6 bases from J, with 15 bases between. The CDR3 extends over 16 amino acids. Germline CDR1 is SGDLS and CDR2 is YYNGEE. The CDR3 spells CASSVGEGGIDEKLFF. The CDR3 DNA follows: TGTGCCAGCAGCGTAGGTGAGGGGGGCATCGATGAAAAACTGTTTTTT.

The chain recombines TRBV5-4 with TRBJ1-5, with D hard to call. Deletions cut 0 bases from V and 1 base from J, with 5 bases between. There are 14 residues in the CDR3. In germline, CDR1 is SGHNT, CDR2 YYREEE (reference sequence). Here the CDR3 DNA reads TGTGCCAGCAGCTTGGAACCGAGCAATCAGCCCCAGCATTTT. It translates to CASSLEPSNQPQHF.

This clone was detected a few times. The chain carries TRBV7-9 and TRBJ2-3, with D perhaps given as TRBD1 or TRBD2 (6 bases each). The V end lost 6 bases, the J end lost 3 bases, and 10 bases lay between the germline ends. Per germline, CDR1 SEHNR and CDR2 FQNEAQ (reference sequence). The CDR3 contains 13 residues. CDR3 in amino acids: CASRGGWTDTQYF. The CDR3 DNA is TGTGCCAGCAGGGGGGGCTGGACAGATACGCAGTATTTT.

The J gene is TRBJ2-3, the V gene TRBV5-4, with unresolved D. Germline CDR1 and CDR2: SGHNT and YYREEE (reference sequence). The CDR3 has 12 residues. Trimming left V 4 bases short and J 2 bases short, with 5 bases between. CDR3 in DNA: TGTGCCAGCAGCAGGGACACAGATACGCAGTATTTT. Translating it yields CASSRDTDTQYF.

This chain joins TRBV2 and TRBJ2-1; maybe TRBD2 (6 bases). V was clipped by 6 bases and J by 0 bases, with 15 bases between them. Germline CDR1 is SNHLY and CDR2 is FYNNEI. The CDR3 runs to 16 residues. CDR3 region: CASRGLAESSYNEQFF. The CDR3 DNA reads as TGTGCCAGCAGAGGATTAGCGGAGAGCTCCTACAATGAGCAGTTCTTC.

The V call is TRBV4-3, the J call TRBJ2-7; TRBD1 matches 9 bases. Losses at the gene ends were 4 bases for V and 3 bases for J; bases not matched to a gene: 1. The V gene's germline CDR1 is LGHNA and CDR2 YSLEER. The CDR3 runs 13 residues. CDR3 sequence reads: CASSRDRDYEQYF. The CDR3 nucleotides are TGCGCCAGCAGCCGGGACAGGGACTACGAGCAGTACTTC.

V is TRBV10-3 and J is TRBJ2-3; TRBD2 is a possible D gene (5 bases). Between the trimmed V and J ends, which lost 11 bases and 6 bases, there was a span of 9 bases. CDR3 size: 10 residues. Germline V CDR1 and CDR2: ENHRY, SYGVKD. CDR3 protein: CAVGGDTQYF. The CDR3, as DNA: TGTGCCGTAGGCGGGGATACGCAGTATTTT.

The chain carries TRBV6-6 and TRBJ1-6; no definite D call. This CDR3 is built from 14 residues. In germline, CDR1 is MNHNY, CDR2 SVGAGI (reference sequence). V dropped 6 bases and J dropped 4 bases, with 10 bases sitting between them. In nucleotides, the CDR3 is TGTGCCAGCAGAGCTCTCCCTTATAATTCACCCCTCCACTTT. As protein: CASRALPYNSPLHF.

This clone showed up just a few times. The chain links TRBV13 to TRBJ2-7; TRBD1 might be the D (6 bases). Germline CDR1 is PRHDT and CDR2 is FYEKMQ (reference sequence). The CDR3 has 15 residues. V lost 0 bases and J lost 3, with 12 bases in between. CDR3 sequence reads: CASSLGGDIGYEQYF. CDR3 in DNA: TGTGCCAGCAGCTTAGGAGGGGACATTGGCTACGAGCAGTACTTC.

This rearrangement joins TRBV9 to TRBJ1-5; D ambiguous. The CDR3 is made up of 14 amino acids. The germline gives CDR1 SGDLS, CDR2 YYNGEE. Trimming cost V 5 bases and J 0 bases, with 9 bases left between them. CDR3 residues: CASSEGSSNQPQHF. The CDR3 DNA reads as TGTGCCAGCAGTGAAGGTAGTAGCAATCAGCCCCAGCATTTT.